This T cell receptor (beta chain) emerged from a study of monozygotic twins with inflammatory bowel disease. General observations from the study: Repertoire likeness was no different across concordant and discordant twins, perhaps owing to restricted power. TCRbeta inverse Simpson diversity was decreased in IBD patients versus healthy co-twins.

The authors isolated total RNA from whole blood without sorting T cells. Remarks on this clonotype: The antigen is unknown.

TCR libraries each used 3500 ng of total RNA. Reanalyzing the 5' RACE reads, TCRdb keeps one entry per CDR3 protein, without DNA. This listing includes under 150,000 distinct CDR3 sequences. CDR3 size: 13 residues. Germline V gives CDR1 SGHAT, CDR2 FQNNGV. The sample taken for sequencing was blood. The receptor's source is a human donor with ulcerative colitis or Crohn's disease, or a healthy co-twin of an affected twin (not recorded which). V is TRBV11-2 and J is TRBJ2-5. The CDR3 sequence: CASSLTTQRAQYF.